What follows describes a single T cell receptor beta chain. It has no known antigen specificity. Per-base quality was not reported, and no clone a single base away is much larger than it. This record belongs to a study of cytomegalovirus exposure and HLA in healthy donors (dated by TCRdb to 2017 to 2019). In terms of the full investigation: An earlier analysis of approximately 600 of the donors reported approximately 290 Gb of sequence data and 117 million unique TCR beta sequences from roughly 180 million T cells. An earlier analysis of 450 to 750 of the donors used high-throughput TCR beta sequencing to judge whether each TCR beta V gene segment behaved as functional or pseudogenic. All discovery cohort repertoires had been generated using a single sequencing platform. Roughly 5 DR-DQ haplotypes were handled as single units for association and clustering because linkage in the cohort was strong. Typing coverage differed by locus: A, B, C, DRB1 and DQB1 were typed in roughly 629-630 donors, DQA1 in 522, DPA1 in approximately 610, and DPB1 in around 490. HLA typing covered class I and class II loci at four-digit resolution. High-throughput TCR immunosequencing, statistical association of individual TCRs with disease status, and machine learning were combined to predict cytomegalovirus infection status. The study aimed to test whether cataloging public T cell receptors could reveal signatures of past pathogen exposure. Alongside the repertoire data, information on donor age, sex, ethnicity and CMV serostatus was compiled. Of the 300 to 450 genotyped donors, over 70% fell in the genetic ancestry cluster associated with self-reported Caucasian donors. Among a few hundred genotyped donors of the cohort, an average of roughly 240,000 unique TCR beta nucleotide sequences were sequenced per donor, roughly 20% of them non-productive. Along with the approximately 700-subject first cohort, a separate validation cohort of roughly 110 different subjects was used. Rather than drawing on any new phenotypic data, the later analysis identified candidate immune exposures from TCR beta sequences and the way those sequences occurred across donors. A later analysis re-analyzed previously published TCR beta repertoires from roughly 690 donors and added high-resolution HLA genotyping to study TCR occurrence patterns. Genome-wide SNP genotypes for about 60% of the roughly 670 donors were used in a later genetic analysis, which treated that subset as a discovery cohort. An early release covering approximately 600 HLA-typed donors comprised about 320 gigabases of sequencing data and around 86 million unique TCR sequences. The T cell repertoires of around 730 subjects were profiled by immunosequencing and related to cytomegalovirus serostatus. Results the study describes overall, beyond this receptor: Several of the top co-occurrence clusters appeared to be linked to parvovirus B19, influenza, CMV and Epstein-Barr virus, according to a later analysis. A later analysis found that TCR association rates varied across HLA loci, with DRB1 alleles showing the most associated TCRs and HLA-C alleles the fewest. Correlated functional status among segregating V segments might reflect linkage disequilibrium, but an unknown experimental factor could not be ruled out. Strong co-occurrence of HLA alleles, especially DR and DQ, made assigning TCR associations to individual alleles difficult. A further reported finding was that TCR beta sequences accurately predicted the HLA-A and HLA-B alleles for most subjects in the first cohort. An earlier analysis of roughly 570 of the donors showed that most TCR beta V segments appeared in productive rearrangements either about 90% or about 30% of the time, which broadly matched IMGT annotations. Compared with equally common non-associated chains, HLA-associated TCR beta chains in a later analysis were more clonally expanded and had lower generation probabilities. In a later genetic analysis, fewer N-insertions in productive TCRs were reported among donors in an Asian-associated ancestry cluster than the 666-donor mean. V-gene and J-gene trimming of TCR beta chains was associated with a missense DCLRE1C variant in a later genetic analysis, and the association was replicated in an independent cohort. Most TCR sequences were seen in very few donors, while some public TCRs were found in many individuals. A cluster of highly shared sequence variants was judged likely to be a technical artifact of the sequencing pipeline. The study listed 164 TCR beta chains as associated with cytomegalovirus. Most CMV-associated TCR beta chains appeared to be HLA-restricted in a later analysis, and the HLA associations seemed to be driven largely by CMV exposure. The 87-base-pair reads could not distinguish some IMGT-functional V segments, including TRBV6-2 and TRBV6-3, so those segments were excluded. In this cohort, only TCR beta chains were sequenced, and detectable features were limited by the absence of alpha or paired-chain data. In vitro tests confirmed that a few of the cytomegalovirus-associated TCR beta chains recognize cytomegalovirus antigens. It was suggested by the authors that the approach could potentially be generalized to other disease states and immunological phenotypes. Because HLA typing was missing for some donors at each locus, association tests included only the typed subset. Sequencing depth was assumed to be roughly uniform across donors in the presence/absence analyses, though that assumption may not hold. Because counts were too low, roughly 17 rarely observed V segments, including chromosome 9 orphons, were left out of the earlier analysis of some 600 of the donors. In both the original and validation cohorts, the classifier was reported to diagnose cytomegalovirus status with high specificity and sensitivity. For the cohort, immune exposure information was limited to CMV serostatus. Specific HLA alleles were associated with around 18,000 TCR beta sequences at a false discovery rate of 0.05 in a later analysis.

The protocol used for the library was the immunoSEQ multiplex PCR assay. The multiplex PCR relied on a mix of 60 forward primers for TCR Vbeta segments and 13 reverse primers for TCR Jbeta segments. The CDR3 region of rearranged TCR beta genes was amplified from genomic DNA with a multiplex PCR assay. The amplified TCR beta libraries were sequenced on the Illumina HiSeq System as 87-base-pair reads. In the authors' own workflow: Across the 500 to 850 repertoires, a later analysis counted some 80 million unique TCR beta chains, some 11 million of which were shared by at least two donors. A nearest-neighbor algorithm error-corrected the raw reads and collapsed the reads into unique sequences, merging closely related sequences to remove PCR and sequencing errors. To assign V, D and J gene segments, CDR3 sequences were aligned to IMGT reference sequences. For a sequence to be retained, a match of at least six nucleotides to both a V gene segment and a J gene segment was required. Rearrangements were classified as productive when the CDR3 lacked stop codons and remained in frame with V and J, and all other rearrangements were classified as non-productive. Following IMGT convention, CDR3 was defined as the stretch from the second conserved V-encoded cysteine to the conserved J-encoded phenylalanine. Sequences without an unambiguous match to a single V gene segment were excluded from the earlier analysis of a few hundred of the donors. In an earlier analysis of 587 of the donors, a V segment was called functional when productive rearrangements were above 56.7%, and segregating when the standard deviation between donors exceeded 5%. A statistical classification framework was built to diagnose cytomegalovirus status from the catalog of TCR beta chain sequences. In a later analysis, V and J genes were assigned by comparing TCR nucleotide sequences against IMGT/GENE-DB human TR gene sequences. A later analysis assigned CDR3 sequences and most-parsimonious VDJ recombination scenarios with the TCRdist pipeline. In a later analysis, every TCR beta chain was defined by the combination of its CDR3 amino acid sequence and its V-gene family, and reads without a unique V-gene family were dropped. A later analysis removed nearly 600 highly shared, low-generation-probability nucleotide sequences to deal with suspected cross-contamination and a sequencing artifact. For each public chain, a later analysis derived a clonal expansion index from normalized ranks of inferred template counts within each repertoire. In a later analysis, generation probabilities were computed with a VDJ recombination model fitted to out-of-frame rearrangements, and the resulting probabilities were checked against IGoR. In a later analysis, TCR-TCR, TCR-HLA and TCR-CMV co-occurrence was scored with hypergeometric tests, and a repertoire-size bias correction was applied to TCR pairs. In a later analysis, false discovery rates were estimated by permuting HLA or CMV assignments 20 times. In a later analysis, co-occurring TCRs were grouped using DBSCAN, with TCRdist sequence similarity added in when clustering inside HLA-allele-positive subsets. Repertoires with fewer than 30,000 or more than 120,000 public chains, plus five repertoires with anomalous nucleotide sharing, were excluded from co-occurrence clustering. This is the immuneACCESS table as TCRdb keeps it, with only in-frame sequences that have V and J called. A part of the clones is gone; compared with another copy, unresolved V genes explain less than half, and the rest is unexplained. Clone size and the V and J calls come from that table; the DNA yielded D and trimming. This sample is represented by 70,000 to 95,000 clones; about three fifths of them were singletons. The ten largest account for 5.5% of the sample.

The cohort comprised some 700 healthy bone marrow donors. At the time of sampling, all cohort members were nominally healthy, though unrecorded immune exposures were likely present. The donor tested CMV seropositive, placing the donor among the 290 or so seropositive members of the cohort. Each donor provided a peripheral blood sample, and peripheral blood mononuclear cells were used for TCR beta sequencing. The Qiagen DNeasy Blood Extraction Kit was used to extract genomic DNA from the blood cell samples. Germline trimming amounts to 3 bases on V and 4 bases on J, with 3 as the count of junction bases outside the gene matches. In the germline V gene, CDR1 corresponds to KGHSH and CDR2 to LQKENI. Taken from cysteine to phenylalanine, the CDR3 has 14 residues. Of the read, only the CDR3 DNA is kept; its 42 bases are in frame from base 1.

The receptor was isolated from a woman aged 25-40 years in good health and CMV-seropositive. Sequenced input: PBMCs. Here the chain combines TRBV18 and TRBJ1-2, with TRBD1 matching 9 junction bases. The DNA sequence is TGTGCCAGCTCACCGGGACAGGGAAGCTATGGCTACACCTTC. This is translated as CASSPGQGSYGYTF.